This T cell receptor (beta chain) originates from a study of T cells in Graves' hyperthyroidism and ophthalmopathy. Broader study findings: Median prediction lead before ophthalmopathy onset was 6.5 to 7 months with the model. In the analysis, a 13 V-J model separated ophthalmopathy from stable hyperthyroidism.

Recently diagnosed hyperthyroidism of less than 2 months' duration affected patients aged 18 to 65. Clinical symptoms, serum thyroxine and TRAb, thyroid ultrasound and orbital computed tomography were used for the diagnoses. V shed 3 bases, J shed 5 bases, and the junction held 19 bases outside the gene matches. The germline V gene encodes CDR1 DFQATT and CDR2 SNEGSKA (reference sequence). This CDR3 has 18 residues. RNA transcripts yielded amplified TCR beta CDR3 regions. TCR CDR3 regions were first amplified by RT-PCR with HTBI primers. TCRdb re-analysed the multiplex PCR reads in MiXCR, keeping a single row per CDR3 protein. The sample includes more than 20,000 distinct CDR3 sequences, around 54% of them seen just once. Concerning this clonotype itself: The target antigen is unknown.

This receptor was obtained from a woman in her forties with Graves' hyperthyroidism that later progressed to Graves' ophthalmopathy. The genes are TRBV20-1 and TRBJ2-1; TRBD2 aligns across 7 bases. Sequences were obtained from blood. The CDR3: CSARTGEGGPVVNNEQFF. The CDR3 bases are TGCAGTGCTAGGACCGGGGAGGGAGGGCCGGTGGTAAACAATGAGCAGTTCTTC.